The clone carrying this T cell receptor beta chain was counted a few times. What it binds is not known. This CDR3 contains 14 residues. Per germline, CDR1 MNHEY and CDR2 SVGAGI. Trimming removed 6 bases at V and 4 bases at J, with 15 bases between. A second PCR, run for about 7 to 11 cycles, used a sample-barcoded 5' primer plus a J-beta primer mix. Each CDR3 protein is one row after TCRdb ran MiXCR on the 5' RACE reads. The table lists approximately 680,000 distinct CDR3 sequences, 32% of them singletons. This entry belongs to a study of blood T cells in healthy people across ages. Per sample, no less than 5.5 micrograms of total RNA were extracted. Regarding the study as a whole: Both naive CD4+ cell counts and diversity were greater in long-lived donors than in aged donors.

The sequencing input was blood. The clonotype originates from a woman of 80 years or more in good health. This sequence joins TRBV6-5 and TRBJ1-1; D is uncertain. CDR3 sequence (DNA): TGTGCCAGCAGCCCGATCCCAATGAGCACTGAAGCTTTCTTT. Amino acid sequence: CASSPIPMSTEAFF.